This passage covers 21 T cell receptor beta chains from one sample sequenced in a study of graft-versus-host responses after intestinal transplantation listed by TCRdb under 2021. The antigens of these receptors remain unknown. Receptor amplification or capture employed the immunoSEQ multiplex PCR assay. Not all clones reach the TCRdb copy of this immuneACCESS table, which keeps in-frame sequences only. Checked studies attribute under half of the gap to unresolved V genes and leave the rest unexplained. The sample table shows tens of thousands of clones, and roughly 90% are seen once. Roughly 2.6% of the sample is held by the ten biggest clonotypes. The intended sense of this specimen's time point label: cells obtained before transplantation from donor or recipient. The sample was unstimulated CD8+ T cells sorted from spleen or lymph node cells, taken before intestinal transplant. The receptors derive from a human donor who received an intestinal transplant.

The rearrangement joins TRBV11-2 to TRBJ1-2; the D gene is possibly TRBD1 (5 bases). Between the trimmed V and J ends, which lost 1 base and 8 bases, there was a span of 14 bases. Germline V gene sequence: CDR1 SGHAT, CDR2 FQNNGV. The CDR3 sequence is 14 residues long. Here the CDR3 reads CASSLGVRGTGYTF. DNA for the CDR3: TGTGCCAGCAGCTTAGGGGTGCGGGGGACCGGCTACACCTTC.

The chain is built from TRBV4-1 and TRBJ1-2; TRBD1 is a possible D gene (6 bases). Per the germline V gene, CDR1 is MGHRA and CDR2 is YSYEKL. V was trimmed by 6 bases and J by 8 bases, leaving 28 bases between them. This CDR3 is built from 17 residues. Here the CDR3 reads CASSHTRWVLDREGYTF. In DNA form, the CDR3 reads TGCGCCAGCAGTCATACTAGATGGGTGTTGGACAGAGAAGGCTACACCTTC.

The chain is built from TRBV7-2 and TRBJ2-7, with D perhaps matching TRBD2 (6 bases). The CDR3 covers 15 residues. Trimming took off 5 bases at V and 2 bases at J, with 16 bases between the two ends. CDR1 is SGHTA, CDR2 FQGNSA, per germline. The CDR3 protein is CASSLLALFTYEQYF. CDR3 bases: TGTGCCAGCAGCCTACTAGCACTGTTCACCTACGAGCAGTACTTC.

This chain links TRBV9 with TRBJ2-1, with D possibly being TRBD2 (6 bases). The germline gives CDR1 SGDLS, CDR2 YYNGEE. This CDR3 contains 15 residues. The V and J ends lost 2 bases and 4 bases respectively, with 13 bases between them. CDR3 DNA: TGTGCCAGCAGCGTGGGCGGGGACCCGTACAATGAGCAGTTCTTC. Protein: CASSVGGDPYNEQFF.

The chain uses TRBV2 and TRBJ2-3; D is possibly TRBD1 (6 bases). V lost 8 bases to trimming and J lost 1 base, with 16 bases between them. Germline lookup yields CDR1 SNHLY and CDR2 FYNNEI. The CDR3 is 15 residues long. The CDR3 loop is CASVAGVEGTDTQYF. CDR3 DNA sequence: TGTGCCAGCGTTGCAGGGGTAGAGGGCACAGATACGCAGTATTTT.

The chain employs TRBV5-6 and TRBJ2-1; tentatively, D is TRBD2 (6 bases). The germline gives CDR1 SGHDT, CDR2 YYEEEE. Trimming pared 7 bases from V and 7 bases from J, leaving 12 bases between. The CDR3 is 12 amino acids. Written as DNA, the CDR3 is TGTGCCAGCGCGCTTGCGGGGAATGAGCAGTTCTTC. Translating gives CASALAGNEQFF.

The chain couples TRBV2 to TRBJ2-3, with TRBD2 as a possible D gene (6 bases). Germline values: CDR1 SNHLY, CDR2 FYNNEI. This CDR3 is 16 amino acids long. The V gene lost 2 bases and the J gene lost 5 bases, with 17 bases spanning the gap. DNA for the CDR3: TGTGCCAGCAGTGAATTCGTGACTAGGTCCAGAGATACGCAGTATTTT. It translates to CASSEFVTRSRDTQYF.

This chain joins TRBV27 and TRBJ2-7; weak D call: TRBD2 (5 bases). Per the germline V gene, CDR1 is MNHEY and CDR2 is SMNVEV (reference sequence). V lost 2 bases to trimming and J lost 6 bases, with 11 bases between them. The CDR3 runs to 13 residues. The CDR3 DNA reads TGTGCCAGCAGTTTAGGGGAGTCGGGCGAGCAGTACTTC. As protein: CASSLGESGEQYF.

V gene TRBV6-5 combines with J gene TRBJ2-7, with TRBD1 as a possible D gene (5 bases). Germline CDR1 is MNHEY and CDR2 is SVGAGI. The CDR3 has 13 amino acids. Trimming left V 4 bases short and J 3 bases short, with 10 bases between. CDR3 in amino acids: CASSWRQNYEQYF. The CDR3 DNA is TGTGCCAGCAGTTGGAGACAGAACTACGAGCAGTACTTC.

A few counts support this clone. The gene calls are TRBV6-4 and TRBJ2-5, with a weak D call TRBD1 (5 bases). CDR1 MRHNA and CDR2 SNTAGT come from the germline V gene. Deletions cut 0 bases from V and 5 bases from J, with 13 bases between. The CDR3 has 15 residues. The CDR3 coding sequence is TGTGCCAGCAGTGACTCGACCCAGGGTGGGGAGACCCAGTACTTC. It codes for CASSDSTQGGETQYF.

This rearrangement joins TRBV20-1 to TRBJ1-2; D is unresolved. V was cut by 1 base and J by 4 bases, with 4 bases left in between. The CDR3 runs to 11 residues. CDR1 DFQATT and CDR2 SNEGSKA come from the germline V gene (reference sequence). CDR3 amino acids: CSARGLYGYTF. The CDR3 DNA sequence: TGCAGTGCTAGAGGGCTCTATGGCTACACCTTC.

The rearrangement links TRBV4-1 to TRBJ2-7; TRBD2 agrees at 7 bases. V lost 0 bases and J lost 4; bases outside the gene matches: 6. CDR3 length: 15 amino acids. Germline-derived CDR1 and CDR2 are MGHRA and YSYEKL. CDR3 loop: CASSQDTGGSYEQYF. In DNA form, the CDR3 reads TGCGCCAGCAGCCAAGACACCGGGGGGAGTTACGAGCAGTACTTC.

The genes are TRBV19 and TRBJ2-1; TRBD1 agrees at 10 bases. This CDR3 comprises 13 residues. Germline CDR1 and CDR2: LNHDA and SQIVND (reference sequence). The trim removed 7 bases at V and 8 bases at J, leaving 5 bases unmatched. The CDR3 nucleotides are TGTGCCAGTATGCGACAGGGGGCCCATGAGCAGTTCTTC. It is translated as CASMRQGAHEQFF.

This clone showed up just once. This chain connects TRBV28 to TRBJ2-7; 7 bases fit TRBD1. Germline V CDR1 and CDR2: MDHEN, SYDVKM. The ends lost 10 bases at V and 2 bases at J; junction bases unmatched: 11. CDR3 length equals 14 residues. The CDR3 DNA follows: TGTGCCACCAAGGGGGCACGTAGACCCTACGAGCAGTACTTC. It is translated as CATKGARRPYEQYF. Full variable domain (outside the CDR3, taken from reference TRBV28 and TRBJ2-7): DVKVTQSSRYLVKRTGEKVFLECVQDMDHENMFWYRQDPGLGLRLIYFSYDVKMKEKGDIPEGYSVSREKKERFSLILESASTNQTSMYLCATKGARRPYEQYFGPGTRLTVT.

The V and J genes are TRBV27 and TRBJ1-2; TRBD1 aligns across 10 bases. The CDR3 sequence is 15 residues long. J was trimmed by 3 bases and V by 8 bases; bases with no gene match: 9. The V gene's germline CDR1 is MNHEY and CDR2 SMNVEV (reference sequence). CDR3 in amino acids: CASGSPGQGDYGYTF. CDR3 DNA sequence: TGTGCCAGCGGCTCCCCAGGACAGGGGGACTATGGCTACACCTTC.

The DNA of the CDR3 is TGCGCCAGCAGTGAGTCGACAGGGGATTTAGCTTTCTTT. As protein: CASSESTGDLAFF. This chain links TRBV10-1 with TRBJ1-1; 8 nucleotides match TRBD1. This CDR3 is 13 amino acids long. The V gene end was trimmed by 0 bases and the J gene end by 10 bases; junction bases not matched to a gene: 4. Germline V lookup: CDR1 WNHNN, CDR2 SYGVQD (reference sequence).

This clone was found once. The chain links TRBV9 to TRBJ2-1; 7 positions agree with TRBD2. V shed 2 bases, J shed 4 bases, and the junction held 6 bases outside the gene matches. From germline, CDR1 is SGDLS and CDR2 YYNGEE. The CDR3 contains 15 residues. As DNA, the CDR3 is TGTGCCAGCAGCGTGAGCGGGACTAAATACAATGAGCAGTTCTTC. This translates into CASSVSGTKYNEQFF.

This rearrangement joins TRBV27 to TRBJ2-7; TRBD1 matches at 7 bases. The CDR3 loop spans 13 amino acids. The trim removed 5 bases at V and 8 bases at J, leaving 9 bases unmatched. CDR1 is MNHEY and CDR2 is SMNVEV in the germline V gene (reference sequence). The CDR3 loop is CASSLTGVGKQYF. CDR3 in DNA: TGTGCCAGCAGTCTCACAGGGGTCGGCAAGCAGTACTTC.

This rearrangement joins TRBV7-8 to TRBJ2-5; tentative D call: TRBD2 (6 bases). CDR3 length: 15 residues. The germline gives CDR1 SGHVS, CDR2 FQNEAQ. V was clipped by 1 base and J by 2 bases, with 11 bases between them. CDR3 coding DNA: TGTGCCAGCAGCTTAGGGTGGGAGGAACAAGAGACCCAGTACTTC. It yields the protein CASSLGWEEQETQYF.

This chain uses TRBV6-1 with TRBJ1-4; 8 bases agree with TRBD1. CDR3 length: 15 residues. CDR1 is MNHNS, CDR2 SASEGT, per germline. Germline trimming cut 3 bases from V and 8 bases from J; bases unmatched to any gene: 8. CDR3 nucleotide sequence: TGTGCCAGCAGTGAGACACAGGGGGGACAGGAAAAACTGTTTTTT. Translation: CASSETQGGQEKLFF.

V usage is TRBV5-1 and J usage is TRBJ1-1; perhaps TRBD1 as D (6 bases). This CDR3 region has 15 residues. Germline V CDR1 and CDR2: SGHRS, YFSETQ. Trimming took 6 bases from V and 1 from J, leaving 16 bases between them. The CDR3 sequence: CASTLGGEGNTEAFF. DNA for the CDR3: TGCGCCAGCACCCTAGGGGGGGAGGGGAACACTGAAGCTTTCTTT.